This TCR beta chain was recorded in a study of OX40 agonist ivuxolimab in advanced cancers. General study findings and limits: Averaged across samples, CD8+ T cells carried more expanded clones than CD4+ did.

Data came from immunoSEQ multiplex PCR; TCRdb stores just in-frame clones and leaves some out. The sample records about 78,000 clones, roughly nine tenths being singletons. CDR3 length: 14 residues. Germline V lookup: CDR1 MNHEY, CDR2 SMNVEV (reference sequence). The V end was cut by 4 bases, the J end by 3 bases, with 9 bases between. As concerns this clone: Its antigen is still unknown.

The specimen comprised CD4+ or CD8+ T cells sorted from blood, sampled in a trial of the OX40 agonist ivuxolimab. The TCR originated in an adult with an advanced solid tumor such as melanoma, head and neck, liver or kidney cancer. The chain links TRBV27 to TRBJ2-2, with D maybe TRBD1 (6 bases). The CDR3, as DNA: TGTGCCAGCAGTTCCGACAGGTACACCGGGGAGCTGTTTTTT. This codes for CASSSDRYTGELFF.